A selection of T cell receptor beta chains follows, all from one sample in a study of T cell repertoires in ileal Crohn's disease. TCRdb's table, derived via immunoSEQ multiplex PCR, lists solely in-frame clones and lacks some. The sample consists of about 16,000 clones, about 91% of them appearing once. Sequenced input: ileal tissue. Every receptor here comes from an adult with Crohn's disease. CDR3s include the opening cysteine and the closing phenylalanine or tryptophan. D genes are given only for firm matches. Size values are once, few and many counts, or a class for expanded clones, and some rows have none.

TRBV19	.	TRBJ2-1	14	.	TGTGCCAGTAGTATTGGCGGGACGTCCAATGAGCAGTTCTTC	CASSIGGTSNEQFF
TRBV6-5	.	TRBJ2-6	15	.	TGTGCCAGCAGCTCACAGGGCTCTGGGGCCAACGTCCTGACTTTC	CASSSQGSGANVLTF
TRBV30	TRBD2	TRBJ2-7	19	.	TGTGCCTGGGACCCCGGACTAGCGGGAGGACCTACACAATACTACGAGCAGTACTTC	CAWDPGLAGGPTQYYEQYF
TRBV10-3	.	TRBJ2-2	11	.	TGTGCCATGCAGGACACCGGGGAGCTGTTTTTT	CAMQDTGELFF
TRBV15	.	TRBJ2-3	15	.	TGTGCCACCAGGCGAGGCACTAACCCCACAGATACGCAGTATTTT	CATRRGTNPTDTQYF
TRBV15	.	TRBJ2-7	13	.	TGTGCCACCAAACAGCACTCTTCCTACGAGCAGTACTTC	CATKQHSSYEQYF
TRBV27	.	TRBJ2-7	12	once	TGTGCCAGCAGTCAGGGATTCAACGAGCAGTACTTC	CASSQGFNEQYF
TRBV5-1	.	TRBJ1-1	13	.	TGCGCCAGCAGCTTTGCGGGGTCTGCTGAAGCTTTCTTT	CASSFAGSAEAFF
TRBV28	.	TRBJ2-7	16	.	TGTGCCAGCAGTTCCGGAGCTACCGGAGGCTTAGGCGAGCAGTACTTC	CASSSGATGGLGEQYF
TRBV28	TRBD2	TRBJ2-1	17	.	TGTGCCAGCAGTTCGACCATGACTAGCGGGACCTACAATGAGCAGTTCTTC	CASSSTMTSGTYNEQFF
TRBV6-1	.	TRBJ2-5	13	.	TGTGCCAGCAGCTCAGGGATCGTGGAGACCCAGTACTTC	CASSSGIVETQYF
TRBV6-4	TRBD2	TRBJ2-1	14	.	TGTGCCAGCAGTGTTAGCGGGGAGAAGGATGAGCAGTTCTTC	CASSVSGEKDEQFF
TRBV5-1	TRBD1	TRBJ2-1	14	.	TGCGCCAGCAGCCGAACAGGGGCCTACAATGAGCAGTTCTTC	CASSRTGAYNEQFF
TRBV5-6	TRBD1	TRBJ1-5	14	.	TGTGCCAGCAGCTTTGGACAGGGGTTGGAGCCCCAGCATTTT	CASSFGQGLEPQHF
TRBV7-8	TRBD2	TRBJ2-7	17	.	TGTGCCAGCAGCTTAGTGTGGACTAGCGGTACCTCCTACGAGCAGTACTTC	CASSLVWTSGTSYEQYF
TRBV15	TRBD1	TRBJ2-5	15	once	TGTGCCACCAGCAGAGATGGACAGGGCACGGGAGAGCAGTACTTC	CATSRDGQGTGEQYF
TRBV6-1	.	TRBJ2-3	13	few	TGTGCCAGCACCCCGCGTCGGACAGATACGCAGTATTTT	CASTPRRTDTQYF
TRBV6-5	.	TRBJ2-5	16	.	TGTGCCAGCAGTTACGGGGGGAGGGGGGTTGGGGAGACCCAGTACTTC	CASSYGGRGVGETQYF
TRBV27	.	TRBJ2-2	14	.	TGTGCCAGCAGTCTACTACCACCGACCGGGGAGCTGTTTTTT	CASSLLPPTGELFF
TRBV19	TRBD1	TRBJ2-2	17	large	TGTGCCAGTAGTATCGATCCCGGGACAGTGAACACCGGGGAGCTGTTTTTT	CASSIDPGTVNTGELFF
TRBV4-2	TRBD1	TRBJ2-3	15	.	TGTGCCAGCAGCTACAACAGGGGGACCACAGATACGCAGTATTTT	CASSYNRGTTDTQYF
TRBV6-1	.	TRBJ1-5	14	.	TGTGCCAGCAGTGCAGTGTATAGCAATCAGCCCCAGCATTTT	CASSAVYSNQPQHF
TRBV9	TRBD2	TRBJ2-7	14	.	TGTGCCAGCAGCGCCCCTGCGGGGGGAGGCGAGCAGTACTTC	CASSAPAGGGEQYF
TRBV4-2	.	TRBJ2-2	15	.	TGTGCCAGCAGCCAAGGATCTGGGAGTACCGGGGAGCTGTTTTTT	CASSQGSGSTGELFF
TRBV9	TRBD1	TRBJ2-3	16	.	TGTGCCAGCAGCCCCTGGACAGGGCCAAACACAGATACGCAGTATTTT	CASSPWTGPNTDTQYF
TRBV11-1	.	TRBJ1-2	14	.	TGTGCCAGCAGCTTAGCGACGGGGGGCTCTGGCTACACCTTC	CASSLATGGSGYTF
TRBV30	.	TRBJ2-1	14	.	TGTGCCTGGAGTGTTTCGGGACTCTACAATGAGCAGTTCTTC	CAWSVSGLYNEQFF
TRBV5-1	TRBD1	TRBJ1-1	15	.	TGCGCCAGCAGCTTGGTGACAGGGATGAACACTGAAGCTTTCTTT	CASSLVTGMNTEAFF
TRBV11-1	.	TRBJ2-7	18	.	TGTGCCAGCAGCTTAGAGGGGAACGACATGGGGGCATCCTACGAGCAGTACTTC	CASSLEGNDMGASYEQYF
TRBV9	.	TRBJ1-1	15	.	TGTGCCAGCAGCGTAGGAGGACAGATAGACACTGAAGCTTTCTTT	CASSVGGQIDTEAFF
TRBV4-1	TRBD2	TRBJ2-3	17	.	TGCGCCAGCAGCCTCGAGCGGGAGGGCAAGGGAACAGATACGCAGTATTTT	CASSLEREGKGTDTQYF
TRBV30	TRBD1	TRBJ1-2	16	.	TGTGCCTGGATTTGGGGCTGGGTGGAGGGGGCGGAAGGCTACACCTTC	CAWIWGWVEGAEGYTF
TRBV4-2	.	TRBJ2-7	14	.	TGTGCCAGCAGCCAAGATAGGAGGGACTACGAGCAGTACTTC	CASSQDRRDYEQYF
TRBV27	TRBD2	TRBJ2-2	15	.	TGTGCCAGCAGTTCAGCGGGGTGGAACACCGGGGAGCTGTTTTTT	CASSSAGWNTGELFF
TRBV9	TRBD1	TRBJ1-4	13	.	TGTGCCAGCAGCCGGAGACAGGGTGAAAAACTGTTTTTT	CASSRRQGEKLFF
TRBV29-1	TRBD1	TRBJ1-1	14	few	TGCAGCGTGTACGCCGGACAGGGAAAGACTGAAGCTTTCTTT	CSVYAGQGKTEAFF
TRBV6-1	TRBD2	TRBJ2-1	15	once	TGTGCCAGCGGGCTCGGGTCTAGCGGGAGCGATGAGCAGTTCTTC	CASGLGSSGSDEQFF
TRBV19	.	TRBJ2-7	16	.	TGTGCCAGTAGTATGAGGCTTAGCGGTTTCTCCTACGAGCAGTACTTC	CASSMRLSGFSYEQYF
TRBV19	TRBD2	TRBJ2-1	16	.	TGTGCCAGTAGTAGGGGACTAGCGGACCTCTACAATGAGCAGTTCTTC	CASSRGLADLYNEQFF
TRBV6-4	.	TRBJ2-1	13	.	TGTGCCAGCAGTGACTCGGACAGCAATAAGCAGTTCTTC	CASSDSDSNKQFF
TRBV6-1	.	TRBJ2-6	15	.	TGTGCCAGCAGACGCATGGACAGTAAGGCCAACGTCCTGACTTTC	CASRRMDSKANVLTF
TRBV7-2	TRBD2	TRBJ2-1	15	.	TGTGCCACCCGACCAGCGGGAGTAGGTGCTAATGAGCAGTTCTTC	CATRPAGVGANEQFF
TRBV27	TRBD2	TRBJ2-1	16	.	TGTGCCAGCAGTTTTAGCGGGACCAGCTCCTACAATGAGCAGTTCTTC	CASSFSGTSSYNEQFF
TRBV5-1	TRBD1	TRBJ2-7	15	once	TGCGCCAGCAGCTCTCAAGGGACAGGGGGCGATGAGCAGTACTTC	CASSSQGTGGDEQYF
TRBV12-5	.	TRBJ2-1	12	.	TGTGCTAGTGGTTCTCTACGTAACGAGCAGTTCTTC	CASGSLRNEQFF
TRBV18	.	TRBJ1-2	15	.	TGTGCCAGCTCATTACAGGGACGGATTATTGGTGGCTACACCTTC	CASSLQGRIIGGYTF
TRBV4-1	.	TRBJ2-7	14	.	TGCGCCAGCAGCCAAGAGAGGGTTTCGAGGGAGCAGTACTTC	CASSQERVSREQYF
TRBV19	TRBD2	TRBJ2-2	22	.	TGTGCCAGTAGTGCGCGTTTCTCTGGGACTAGGAACCAAATGGCTAACACCGGGGAGCTGTTTTTT	CASSARFSGTRNQMANTGELFF
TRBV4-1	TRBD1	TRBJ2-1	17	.	TGCGCCAGCAGCCTACATGCTCTGGGACAGGGGTTTGATGAGCAGTTCTTC	CASSLHALGQGFDEQFF
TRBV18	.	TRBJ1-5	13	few	TGTGCCAGCTCAGGGGCGCAGGTTCAGCCCCAGCATTTT	CASSGAQVQPQHF
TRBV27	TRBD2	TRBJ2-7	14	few	TGTGCCAGCAGTTTACTAGCGGGTTCCTACGAGCAGTACTTC	CASSLLAGSYEQYF
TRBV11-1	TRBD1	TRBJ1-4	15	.	TGTGCCAGCAGCCAACAGGGGGCCTCTAATGAAAAACTGTTTTTT	CASSQQGASNEKLFF
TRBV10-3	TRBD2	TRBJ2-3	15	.	TGTGCCATCAGTGCCCAAGCGGGAGGAGTAGATACGCAGTATTTT	CAISAQAGGVDTQYF
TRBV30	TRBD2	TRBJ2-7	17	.	TGTGCCTGGAGTGTAGGGGGGACTAGCGGGTGGCCCCTCGAGCAGTACTTC	CAWSVGGTSGWPLEQYF
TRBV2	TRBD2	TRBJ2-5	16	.	TGTGCCAGCCTCTGGGGGACTAGCGTTTCGGGAGAGACCCAGTACTTC	CASLWGTSVSGETQYF
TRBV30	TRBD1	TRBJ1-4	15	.	TGTGCCTGGAGGATTGGCGGGACAGATAATGAAAAACTGTTTTTT	CAWRIGGTDNEKLFF
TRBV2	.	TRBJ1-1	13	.	TGTGCCAGCAGTCAAGGGGGGGAAACTGAAGCTTTCTTT	CASSQGGETEAFF